This passage covers 2 T cell receptor beta chains from one sample sequenced in a study of T-cell reconstitution after alpha-beta-depleted transplantation in children. Molecular barcoding with unique molecular identifiers was used for the TCRbeta library. TCRdb reanalysed the PCR reads using MiXCR and keeps one entry per CDR3 protein. The table shows around 960,000 distinct CDR3 sequences, with about 29% occurring only once. This material consisted of PBMCs, mostly from graft donor cells, taken 360 days after TCRalphabeta/CD19-depleted stem cell transplant. The receptor source for this set is a boy younger than two who had a stem cell transplant for SCID, so the T cells may come from the graft donor.

The CDR3 DNA is TGCGCCAGCAGCCGAGGTAGCGGGGGGGCTTACAATGAGCAGTTCTTC. It specifies CASSRGSGGAYNEQFF. This rearrangement joins TRBV4-3 to TRBJ2-1; TRBD2 matches 11 bases. The ends lost 4 bases at V and 4 bases at J; junction bases unmatched: 6. Germline assignment: CDR1 LGHNA and CDR2 YSLEER. The CDR3 covers 16 residues.

The chain carries TRBV5-1 and TRBJ1-6; D is undetermined. CDR1 SGHRS and CDR2 YFSETQ come from the germline V gene. The CDR3 extends over 15 amino acids. With 2 bases removed from V and 1 base from J, the gap between germline ends came to 7 bases. CDR3 protein: CASSLDGSYNSPLHF. CDR3 sequence (DNA): TGCGCCAGCAGCTTAGACGGATCCTATAATTCACCCCTCCACTTT.